The rows below give T cell receptor beta chains drawn from one sample of a study of T-cell reconstitution after alpha-beta-depleted transplantation in children. Using its own MiXCR run on the PCR reads, TCRdb lists one record per CDR3 protein. This table has about 610,000 distinct CDR3 sequences, about 11% appearing once. The sequencing used PBMCs from the stem cell graft donor, collected from the stem cell graft. These TCRs come from a human donor who donated a stem cell graft to a child with acute myeloid leukemia. Each CDR3 is given with its conserved first and last residue. Each record gives: V gene, clone size, J gene, CDR3 protein. Some rows have no size entry. The others give once, few or many, or a class for an expanded clone.

TRBV7-9	many	TRBJ2-1	CASSSVPRTSGDNEQFF
TRBV18	many	TRBJ1-1	CASSRGIDTEAFF
TRBV30	few	TRBJ2-7	CAWTKGDSYEQYF
TRBV7-9	-	TRBJ2-5	CASSSVGTDQETQYF
TRBV4-3	-	TRBJ1-4	CASSQSLTNEKLFF
TRBV9	many	TRBJ2-1	CASSVVGGGPTEQFF
TRBV5-1	few	TRBJ2-7	CASSLITGGYYEQYF
TRBV28	few	TRBJ1-4	CASSRGQIEVEKLFF
TRBV5-1	few	TRBJ2-6	CASSLGGRAPGANVLTF
TRBV9	few	TRBJ1-1	CASSVAGTANTEAFF
TRBV15	few	TRBJ2-7	CATSRTDSYEQYF
TRBV3-1	-	TRBJ2-1	CASSQEPGSVQFF
TRBV7-6	-	TRBJ2-1	CASSREGHNEQFF
TRBV6-1	-	TRBJ1-1	CAVSRGRGLDTEAFF
TRBV29-1	many	TRBJ2-5	CSLLPGQGETQYF
TRBV20-1	few	TRBJ1-5	CSASRGTQPQHF
TRBV6-2/TRBV6-3	-	TRBJ1-6	CASSYSRGNTNSPLHF
TRBV18	-	TRBJ2-7	CASSPGPPSVYEQYF
TRBV9	-	TRBJ2-1	CASSVAGNSAIYNEQFF
TRBV20-1	-	TRBJ1-6	CSAHGQGDSPLHF
TRBV27	few	TRBJ2-2	CASSAGQSANTGELFF
TRBV6-1	-	TRBJ2-5	CASIHSGGAGEETQYF
TRBV4-3	once	TRBJ2-1	CASSQARGGRGEQFF
TRBV29-1	few	TRBJ2-1	CSVGPTDNEQFF
TRBV15	many	TRBJ2-5	CATSGGLTQETQYF
TRBV28	-	TRBJ2-1	CASSLGRLAANEQFF
TRBV29-1	-	TRBJ2-4	CSVEAGGLAKNIQYF
TRBV20-1	-	TRBJ1-5	CSARRGSEDQPQHF
TRBV20-1	-	TRBJ2-1	CRGGPGRGSNEQFF
TRBV5-1	few	TRBJ2-5	CASSGDPETQYF
TRBV7-3	many	TRBJ2-2	CASSPGLANTGELFF
TRBV28	many	TRBJ2-7	CASAPGVAGSFYEQYF
TRBV14	-	TRBJ2-7	CASSRLGGTYEQYF